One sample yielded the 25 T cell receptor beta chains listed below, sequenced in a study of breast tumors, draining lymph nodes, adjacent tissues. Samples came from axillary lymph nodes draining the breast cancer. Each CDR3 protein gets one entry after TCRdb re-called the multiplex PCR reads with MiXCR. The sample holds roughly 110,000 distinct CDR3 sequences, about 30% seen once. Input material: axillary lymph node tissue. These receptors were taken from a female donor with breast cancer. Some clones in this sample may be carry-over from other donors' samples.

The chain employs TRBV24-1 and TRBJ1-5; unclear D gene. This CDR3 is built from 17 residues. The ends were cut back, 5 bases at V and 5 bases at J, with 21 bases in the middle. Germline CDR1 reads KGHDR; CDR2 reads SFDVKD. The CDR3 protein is CATSASPREGAYQPQHF. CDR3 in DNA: TGTGCCACCAGTGCTAGTCCCCGTGAGGGAGCTTATCAGCCCCAGCATTTT.

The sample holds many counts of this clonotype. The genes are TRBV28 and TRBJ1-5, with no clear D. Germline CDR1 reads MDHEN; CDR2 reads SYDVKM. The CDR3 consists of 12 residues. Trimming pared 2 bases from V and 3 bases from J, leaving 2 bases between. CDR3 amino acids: CASSLLNQPQHF. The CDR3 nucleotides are TGTGCCAGCAGTTTACTCAATCAGCCCCAGCATTTT.

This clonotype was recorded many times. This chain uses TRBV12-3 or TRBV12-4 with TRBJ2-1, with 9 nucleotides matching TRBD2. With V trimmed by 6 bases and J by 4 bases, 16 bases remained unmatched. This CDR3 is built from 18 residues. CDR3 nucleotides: TGTGCCAGCAGGAGAGGGCGTGTGGGACTAGCCCTATACAATGAGCAGTTCTTC. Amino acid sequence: CASRRGRVGLALYNEQFF.

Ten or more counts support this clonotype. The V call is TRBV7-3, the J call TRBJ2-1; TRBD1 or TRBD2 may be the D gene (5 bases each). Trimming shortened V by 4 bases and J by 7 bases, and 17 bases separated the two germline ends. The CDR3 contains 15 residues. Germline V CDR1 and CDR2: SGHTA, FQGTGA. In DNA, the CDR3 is TGTGCCAGCAGCTCTCCCGGGACCCCGTTTAATGAGCAGTTCTTC. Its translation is CASSSPGTPFNEQFF.

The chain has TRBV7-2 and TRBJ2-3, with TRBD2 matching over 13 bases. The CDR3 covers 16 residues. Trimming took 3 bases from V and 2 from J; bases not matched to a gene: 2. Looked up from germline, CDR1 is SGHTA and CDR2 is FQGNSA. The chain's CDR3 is CASSFGLAGDTDTQYF. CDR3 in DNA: TGTGCCAGCAGCTTCGGACTAGCGGGAGACACAGATACGCAGTATTTT.

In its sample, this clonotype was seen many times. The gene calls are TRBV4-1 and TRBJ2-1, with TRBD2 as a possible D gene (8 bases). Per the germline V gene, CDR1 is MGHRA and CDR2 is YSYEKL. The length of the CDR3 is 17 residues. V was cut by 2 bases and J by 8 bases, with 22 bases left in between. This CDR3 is CASSQLGLAGGGDEQFF. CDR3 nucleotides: TGCGCCAGCAGCCAACTAGGACTAGCAGGGGGGGGGGATGAGCAGTTCTTC.

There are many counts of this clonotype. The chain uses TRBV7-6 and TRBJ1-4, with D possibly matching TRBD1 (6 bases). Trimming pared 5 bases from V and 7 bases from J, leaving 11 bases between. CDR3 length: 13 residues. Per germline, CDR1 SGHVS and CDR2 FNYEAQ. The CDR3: CASSPGTSEKLFF. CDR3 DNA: TGTGCCAGCAGCCCTGGGACAAGTGAAAAACTGTTTTTT.

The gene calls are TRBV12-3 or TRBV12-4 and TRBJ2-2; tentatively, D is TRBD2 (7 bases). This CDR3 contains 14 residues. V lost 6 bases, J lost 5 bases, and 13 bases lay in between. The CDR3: CASRTRGGTGELFF. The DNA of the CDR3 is TGTGCCAGCAGGACCAGGGGAGGGACCGGGGAGCTGTTTTTT.

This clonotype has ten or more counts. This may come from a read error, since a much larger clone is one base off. The CDR3 loop is CSAFRDSSYAQYF. The CDR3 DNA reads TGCAGTGCTTTCCGGGACAGTTCCTACGCGCAGTACTTC. V is TRBV20-1 and J is TRBJ2-7; 7 nucleotides align to TRBD1. The CDR3 contains 13 residues. Per germline, CDR1 DFQATT and CDR2 SNEGSKA (reference sequence).

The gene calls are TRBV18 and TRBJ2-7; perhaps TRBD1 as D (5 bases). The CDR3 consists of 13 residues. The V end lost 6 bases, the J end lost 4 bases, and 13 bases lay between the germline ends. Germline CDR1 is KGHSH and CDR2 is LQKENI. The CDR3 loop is CASSPPQAYEQYF. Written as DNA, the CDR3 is TGTGCCAGCTCCCCTCCACAGGCGTACGAGCAGTACTTC.

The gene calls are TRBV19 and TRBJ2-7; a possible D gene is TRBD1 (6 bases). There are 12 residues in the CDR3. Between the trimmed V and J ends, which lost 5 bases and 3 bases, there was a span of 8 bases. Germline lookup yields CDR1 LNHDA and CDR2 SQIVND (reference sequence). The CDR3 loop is CASSATGYEQYF. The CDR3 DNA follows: TGTGCCAGTAGTGCGACAGGCTACGAGCAGTACTTC.

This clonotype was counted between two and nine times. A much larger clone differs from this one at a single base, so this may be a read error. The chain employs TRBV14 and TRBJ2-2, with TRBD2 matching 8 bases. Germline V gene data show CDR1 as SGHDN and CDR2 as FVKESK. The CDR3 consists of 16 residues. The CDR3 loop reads CASSPKISGDAGELLF. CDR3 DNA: TGTGCCAGCAGCCCGAAGATTAGCGGGGACGCCGGGGAGCTGCTTTTT.

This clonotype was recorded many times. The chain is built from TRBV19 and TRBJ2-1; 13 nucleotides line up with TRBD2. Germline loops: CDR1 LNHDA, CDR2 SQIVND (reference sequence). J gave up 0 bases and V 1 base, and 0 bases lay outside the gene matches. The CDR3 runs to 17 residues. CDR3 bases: TGTGCCAGTAGTATAGGGACTAGCGGGAGCTCCTACAATGAGCAGTTCTTC. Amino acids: CASSIGTSGSSYNEQFF.

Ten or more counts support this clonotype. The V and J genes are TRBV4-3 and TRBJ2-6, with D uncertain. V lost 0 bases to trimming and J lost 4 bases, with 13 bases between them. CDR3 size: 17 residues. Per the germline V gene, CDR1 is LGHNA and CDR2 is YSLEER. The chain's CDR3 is CASSQESHGSGANVLTF. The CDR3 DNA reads TGCGCCAGCAGCCAAGAGTCTCACGGTTCCGGGGCCAACGTCCTGACTTTC.

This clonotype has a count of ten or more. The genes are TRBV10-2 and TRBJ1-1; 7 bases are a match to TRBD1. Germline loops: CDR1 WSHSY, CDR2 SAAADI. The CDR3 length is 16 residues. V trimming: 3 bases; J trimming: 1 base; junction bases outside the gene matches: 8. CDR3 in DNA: TGCGCCAGCAGTGACCCAACAGGGGCGAGGAACACTGAAGCTTTCTTT. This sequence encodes CASSDPTGARNTEAFF.

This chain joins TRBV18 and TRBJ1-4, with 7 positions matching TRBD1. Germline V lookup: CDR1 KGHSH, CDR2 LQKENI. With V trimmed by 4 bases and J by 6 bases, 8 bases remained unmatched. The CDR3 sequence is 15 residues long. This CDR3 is CASSRVRGVDEKLFF. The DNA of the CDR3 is TGTGCCAGCTCACGCGTCAGGGGGGTGGATGAAAAACTGTTTTTT.

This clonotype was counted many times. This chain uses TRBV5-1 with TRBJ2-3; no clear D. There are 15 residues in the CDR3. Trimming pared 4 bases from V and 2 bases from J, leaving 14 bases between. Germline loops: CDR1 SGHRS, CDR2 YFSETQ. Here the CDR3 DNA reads TGCGCCAGCAGCCTTCGGGCGACCCACACAGATACGCAGTATTTT. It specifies CASSLRATHTDTQYF.

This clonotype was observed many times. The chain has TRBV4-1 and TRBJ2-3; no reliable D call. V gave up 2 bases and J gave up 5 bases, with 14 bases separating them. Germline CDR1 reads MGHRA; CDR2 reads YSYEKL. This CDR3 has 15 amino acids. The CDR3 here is CASSQSGGLGDTQYF. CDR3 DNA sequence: TGCGCCAGCAGCCAATCTGGCGGTCTAGGAGATACGCAGTATTTT.

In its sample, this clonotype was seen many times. This CDR3 is CASSPRRGDTGELFF. CDR3 in DNA: TGTGCCAGCTCCCCGAGGAGGGGCGACACCGGGGAGCTGTTTTTT. The chain links TRBV18 to TRBJ2-2, with D possibly TRBD2 on 6 matching bases. The CDR3 is 15 residues long. Looked up from germline, CDR1 is KGHSH and CDR2 is LQKENI. V was shortened by 6 bases and J by 3 bases, with 14 bases between the two germline ends.

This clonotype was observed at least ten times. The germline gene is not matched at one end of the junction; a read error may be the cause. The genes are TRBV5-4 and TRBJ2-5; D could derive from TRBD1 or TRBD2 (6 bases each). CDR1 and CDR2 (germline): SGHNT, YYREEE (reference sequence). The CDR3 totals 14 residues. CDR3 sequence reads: CASTLGGPEETQYF. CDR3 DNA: TGTGCCAGCACCTTGGGGGGCCCGGAAGAGACCCAGTACTTC.

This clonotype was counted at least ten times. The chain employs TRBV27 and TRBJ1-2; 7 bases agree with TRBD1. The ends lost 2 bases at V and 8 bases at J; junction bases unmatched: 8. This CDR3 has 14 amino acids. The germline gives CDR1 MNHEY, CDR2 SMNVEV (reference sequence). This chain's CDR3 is CASSLNRDSRGYTF. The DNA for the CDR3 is TGTGCCAGCAGTTTAAACAGGGACAGTAGGGGCTACACCTTC.

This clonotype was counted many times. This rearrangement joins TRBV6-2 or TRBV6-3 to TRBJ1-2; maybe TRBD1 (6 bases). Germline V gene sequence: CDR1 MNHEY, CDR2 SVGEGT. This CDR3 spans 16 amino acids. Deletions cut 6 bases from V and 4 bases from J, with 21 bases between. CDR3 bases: TGTGCCAGCAGGGGAGGTCCAGGACAGACGTTCTATGGCTACACCTTC. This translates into CASRGGPGQTFYGYTF.

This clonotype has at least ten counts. DNA of the CDR3: TGTGCCTGGATACGCTCCTACAATGAGCAGTTCTTC. As protein: CAWIRSYNEQFF. V usage is TRBV30 and J usage is TRBJ2-1; D remains unclear. The CDR3 totals 12 residues. V was shortened by 4 bases and J by 0 bases, with 4 bases between the two germline ends. CDR1 and CDR2 (germline): GTSNPN, SVGIG (reference sequence). Looking up the rest from reference TRBV30 and TRBJ2-1 gives the full variable domain: SQTIHQWPATLVQPVGSPLSLECTVEGTSNPNLYWYRQAAGRGLQLLFYSVGIGQISSEVPQNLSASRPQDRQFILSSKKLLLSDSGFYLCAWIRSYNEQFFGPGTRLTVL.

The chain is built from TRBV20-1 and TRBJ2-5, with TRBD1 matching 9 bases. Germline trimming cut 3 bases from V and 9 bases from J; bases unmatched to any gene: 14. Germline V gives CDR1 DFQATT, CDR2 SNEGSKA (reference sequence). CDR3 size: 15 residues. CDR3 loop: CSARKWDRVGQPQYF. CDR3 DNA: TGCAGTGCTAGGAAGTGGGACAGGGTCGGTCAGCCCCAGTACTTC.

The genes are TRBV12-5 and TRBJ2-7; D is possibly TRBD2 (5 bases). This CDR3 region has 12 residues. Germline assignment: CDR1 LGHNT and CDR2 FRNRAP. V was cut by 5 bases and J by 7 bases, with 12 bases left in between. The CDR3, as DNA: TGTGCTAGTGGTCTCCGGGGTCGAGAGCAGTACTTC. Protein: CASGLRGREQYF. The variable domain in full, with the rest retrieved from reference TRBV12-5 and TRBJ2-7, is DARVTQTPRHKVTEMGQEVTMRCQPILGHNTVFWYRQTMMQGLELLAYFRNRAPLDDSGMPKDRFSAEMPDATLATLKIQPSEPRDSAVYFCASGLRGREQYFGPGTRLTVT.